Many counts were recorded for the clone carrying this TCR beta chain. Its antigen remains unidentified. This sample stems from a study of response to subunit inactivated influenza vaccine. Study-wide points: Authors suggested seasonal influenza vaccinations each recruit few new T cells.

TCRdb re-called the RT-PCR reads with MiXCR, one entry per CDR3 protein. Of about 520,000 distinct CDR3 sequences listed, approximately 7.3% are singletons. Germline V lookup: CDR1 SGHVS, CDR2 FQNEAQ. The length of the CDR3 is 14 residues. Between the trimmed V and J ends, which lost 5 bases and 6 bases, there was a span of 14 bases. The chain uses TRBV7-8 and TRBJ2-1, with D tentatively TRBD1 (6 bases). The source of this sequence is a man aged 50 to 69 who received an inactivated influenza vaccine. This specimen consisted of PBMCs from blood, obtained about 23 months after vaccination. The CDR3, as DNA: TGTGCCAGCAGCCCGAGACAGGCTTCCAATGAGCAGTTCTTC. It specifies CASSPRQASNEQFF.